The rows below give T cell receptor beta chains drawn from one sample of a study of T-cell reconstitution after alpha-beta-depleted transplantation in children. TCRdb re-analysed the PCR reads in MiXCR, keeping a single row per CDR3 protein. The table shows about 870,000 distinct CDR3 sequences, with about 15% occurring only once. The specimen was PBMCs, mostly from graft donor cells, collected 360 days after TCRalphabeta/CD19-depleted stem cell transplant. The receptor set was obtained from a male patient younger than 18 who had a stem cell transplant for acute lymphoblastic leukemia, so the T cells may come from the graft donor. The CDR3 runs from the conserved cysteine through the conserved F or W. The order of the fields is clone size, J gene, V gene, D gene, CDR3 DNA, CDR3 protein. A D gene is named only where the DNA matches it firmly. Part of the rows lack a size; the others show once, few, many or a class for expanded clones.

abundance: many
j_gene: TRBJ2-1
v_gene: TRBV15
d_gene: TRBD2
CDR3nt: TGTGCCACCAGCAGAAGCGGGACTAGGCCGAATGAGCAGTTCTTC
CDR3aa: CATSRSGTRPNEQFF

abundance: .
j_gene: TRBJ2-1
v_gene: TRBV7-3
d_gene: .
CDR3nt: TGTGCCAGCAGCTTAGGGTTCTTCGGGGAGGAGCAGTTCTTC
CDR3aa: CASSLGFFGEEQFF

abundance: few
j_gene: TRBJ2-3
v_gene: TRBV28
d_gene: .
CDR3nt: TGTGCCAGCAGTTTATTGGGGAGCGCAAGCACAGATACGCAGTATTTT
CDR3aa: CASSLLGSASTDTQYF

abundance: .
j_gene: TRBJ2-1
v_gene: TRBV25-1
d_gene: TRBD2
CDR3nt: TGTGCCAGCAGTACGACCGGGACTAGCGGGGGAGACAATGAGCAGTTCTTC
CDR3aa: CASSTTGTSGGDNEQFF

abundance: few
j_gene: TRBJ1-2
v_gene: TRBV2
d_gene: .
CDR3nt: TGTGCCAGCAGTGAAGCTCGGGGCAGGGTATGGTTAAATCATACCTTC
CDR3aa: CASSEARGRVWLNHTF

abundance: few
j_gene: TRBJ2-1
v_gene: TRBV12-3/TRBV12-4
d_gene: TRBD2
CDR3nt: TGTGCCAGCACTCTCACTAGCGGGAGTGTAAATGAGCAGTTCTTC
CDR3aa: CASTLTSGSVNEQFF

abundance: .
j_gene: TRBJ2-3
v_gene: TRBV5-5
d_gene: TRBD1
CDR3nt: TGTGCCAGCAGCGGAACGGGACAGTACACAGATACGCAGTATTTT
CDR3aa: CASSGTGQYTDTQYF

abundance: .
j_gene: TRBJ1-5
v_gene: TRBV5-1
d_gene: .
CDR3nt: TGCGCCAGCAGCACGGGTGATAGCAATCAGCCCCAGCATTTT
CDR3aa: CASSTGDSNQPQHF

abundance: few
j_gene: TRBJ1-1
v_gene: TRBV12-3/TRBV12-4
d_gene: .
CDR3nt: TGTGCCAGCAGTTTCCACAGCATGAACACTGAAGCTTTCTTT
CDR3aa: CASSFHSMNTEAFF

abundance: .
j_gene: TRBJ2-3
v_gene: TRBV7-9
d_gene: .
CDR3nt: TGTGCCAGCAGCTCACGCAAGGGGATATGGAGCACAGATACGCAGTATTTT
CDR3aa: CASSSRKGIWSTDTQYF